These 21 T cell receptor beta chains were all obtained from the same sample, sequenced in a study of human T cells and chemical hapten exposure. TCRdb reprocessed the RACE reads with MiXCR, giving one entry per CDR3 protein. The repertoire holds more than 250,000 distinct CDR3 sequences, with just under 8% as singletons. Time point in this sample: pre-sensitization, week 0. The treatment is: therapeutic diphenylcyclopropenone sensitization with weekly scalp DPC. The sample in question was whole blood, obtained in connection with sensitization to the hapten diphenylcyclopropenone (DPC). All receptors come from a young man with alopecia areata. Some clones in this sample may be carry-over from other donors' samples.

The sample holds a few counts of this clonotype. J is TRBJ2-7 and V is TRBV7-2; tentatively, D is TRBD1 (7 bases). The V gene's germline CDR1 is SGHTA and CDR2 FQGNSA. There are 14 residues in the CDR3. The ends were cut back, 5 bases at V and 5 bases at J, with 16 bases in the middle. CDR3 region: CASSQGGRGDEQYV. The CDR3, as DNA: TGTGCCAGCAGCCAAGGGGGCAGGGGGGACGAGCAGTACGTC.

This clonotype was counted a few times. The V gene is TRBV5-5, the J gene TRBJ2-7; D might be TRBD1 (5 bases). CDR1 SGHKS and CDR2 YYEKEE come from the germline V gene (reference sequence). The V gene lost 4 bases and the J gene lost 3 bases, with 11 bases spanning the gap. The CDR3 length is 13 residues. In nucleotides, the CDR3 is TGTGCCAGCAGCGTTAGACAGTTCTACGAGCAGTACGTC. Its translation: CASSVRQFYEQYV.

This clonotype was seen a few times. This chain uses TRBV2 with TRBJ2-3; 8 nucleotides align to TRBD2. Germline trimming cut 2 bases from V and 4 bases from J; bases unmatched to any gene: 8. The CDR3 contains 16 residues. Germline-derived CDR1 and CDR2 are SNHLY and FYNNEI. CDR3: CASSESWRGAPDTQYF. In DNA, the CDR3 is TGTGCCAGCAGTGAAAGTTGGCGGGGGGCCCCAGATACGCAGTATTTT.

In this sample, this clonotype turned up a few times. This chain uses TRBV5-1 with TRBJ2-7, with D unclear. The V end was cut by 1 base, the J end by 4 bases, with 15 bases between. The CDR3 is made up of 15 amino acids. The V gene's germline CDR1 is SGHRS and CDR2 YFSETQ. The CDR3 DNA is TGCGCCAGCAGCTTGATAGCAGGATCCTATTACGAGCAGTACTTC. Translation: CASSLIAGSYYEQYF.

This clonotype was detected ten times or more. This chain joins TRBV3-1 and TRBJ2-2, with a weak D call TRBD1 (5 bases). The V end was cut by 6 bases, the J end by 2 bases, with 10 bases between. Germline V gene lookup returns CDR1 LGHDT and CDR2 YNNKEL (reference sequence). The length of the CDR3 is 14 residues. This chain's CDR3 is CASRVGENTGELFF. Here the CDR3 DNA reads TGTGCCAGCAGAGTAGGGGAAAACACCGGGGAGCTGTTTTTT.

This clonotype was picked up many times. J is TRBJ1-4 and V is TRBV4-2; no firm D call. CDR3 size: 15 residues. V shed 6 bases and J shed 3 bases, with 14 bases lying between them. The germline CDR1 and CDR2 sequences are LGHNA and YNFKEQ. The CDR3: CASSRTDDSNEKLFF. The CDR3 coding sequence is TGTGCCAGCAGTCGGACGGACGATTCTAATGAAAAACTGTTTTTT.

This clonotype was picked up a small number of times. The chain couples TRBV4-1 to TRBJ1-3; TRBD1 matches at 7 bases. CDR3 length equals 19 residues. Germline CDR1 reads MGHRA; CDR2 reads YSYEKL. V was pared by 4 bases and J by 0 bases, with 15 bases of the junction left unmatched. The CDR3 region is CASSPGTGAELSSGNTIYF. The CDR3 DNA reads as TGCGCCAGCAGCCCAGGAACAGGGGCAGAGTTAAGCTCTGGAAACACCATATATTTT.

This clonotype was seen a handful of times. The rearrangement joins TRBV18 to TRBJ1-5; TRBD1 might be the D (5 bases). Germline V gives CDR1 KGHSH, CDR2 LQKENI. V shed 1 base and J shed 11 bases, with 12 bases lying between them. CDR3 length: 13 residues. Here the CDR3 DNA reads TGTGCCAGCTCACCACTGGGGCTTGTTTCCCAGCATTTT. Translating it yields CASSPLGLVSQHF.

Many counts were recorded for this clonotype. The rearrangement links TRBV7-9 to TRBJ1-3; TRBD1 is a possible D gene (6 bases). The CDR3 is 17 amino acids. The ends were cut back, 1 base at V and 0 bases at J, with 13 bases in the middle. Per the germline V gene, CDR1 is SEHNR and CDR2 is FQNEAQ (reference sequence). The CDR3 loop reads CASSLVRGETSGNTIYF. Here the CDR3 DNA reads TGTGCCAGCAGCTTAGTGAGGGGGGAAACCTCTGGAAACACCATATATTTT.

This clonotype was seen many times. This chain uses TRBV7-6 with TRBJ1-1; D is undetermined. This CDR3 has 13 residues. V gave up 5 bases and J gave up 5 bases, with 12 bases separating them. Germline loops: CDR1 SGHVS, CDR2 FNYEAQ. CDR3 sequence reads: CASSHRMGTEAFF. In nucleotides, the CDR3 is TGTGCCAGCAGCCACCGTATGGGTACTGAAGCTTTCTTT.

The chain combines TRBV6-2 or TRBV6-3 with TRBJ1-6; D remains ambiguous. Trimming pared 0 bases from V and 9 bases from J, leaving 15 bases between. This CDR3 comprises 16 residues. CDR1 and CDR2 from the germline V gene are MNHEY and SVGEGT. The CDR3 loop reads CASSYSMMDLASPLHF. In DNA, the CDR3 is TGTGCCAGCAGTTACTCGATGATGGATCTCGCTTCACCCCTCCACTTT.

V is TRBV3-1 and J is TRBJ2-1, with D maybe TRBD2 (5 bases). V was trimmed by 5 bases and J by 0 bases, leaving 17 bases between them. The CDR3 extends over 17 amino acids. Looked up from germline, CDR1 is LGHDT and CDR2 is YNNKEL (reference sequence). CDR3 nucleotide sequence: TGTGCCAGCAGCGATCTGAGGGCCCTTAGCTCCTACAATGAGCAGTTCTTC. It codes for CASSDLRALSSYNEQFF.

V usage is TRBV9 and J usage is TRBJ1-6; unclear D gene. CDR1 and CDR2 (germline): SGDLS, YYNGEE. Between the trimmed V and J ends, which lost 0 bases and 10 bases, there was a span of 14 bases. This CDR3 comprises 15 residues. The CDR3 coding sequence is TGTGCCAGCAGCGTAGTGGCTTCGTGGGCGTCACCCCTCCACTTT. Translated, it gives CASSVVASWASPLHF.

The sample holds a few counts of this clonotype. This chain connects TRBV29-1 to TRBJ2-3, with TRBD1 identical over 8 bases. The CDR3 has 17 amino acids. Germline assignment: CDR1 SQVTM and CDR2 ANQGSEA. The V segment lost 6 bases and the J segment 7 bases; nucleotides outside the gene matches: 21. CDR3 DNA sequence: TGCAGCGTGCAGGCTTCCGACAGGGGTTTAGAGAAAAATACGCAGTATTTT. Its protein is CSVQASDRGLEKNTQYF.

This clonotype came up many times. This chain links TRBV5-1 with TRBJ1-2; unclear D gene. V was shortened by 4 bases and J by 8 bases, with 21 bases between the two germline ends. CDR1 is SGHRS and CDR2 is YFSETQ in the germline V gene. This CDR3 has 15 amino acids. The CDR3 here is CASSPSDVRVGGYTF. CDR3 in DNA: TGCGCCAGCAGCCCTTCCGATGTAAGGGTCGGAGGCTACACCTTC.

V and J are TRBV7-9 and TRBJ1-1, with D uncertain. CDR3 length equals 14 residues. V lost 4 bases and J lost 0, with 9 bases in between. The V gene's germline CDR1 is SEHNR and CDR2 FQNEAQ (reference sequence). The CDR3 spells CASSSRTLNTEAFF. CDR3 sequence (DNA): TGTGCCAGCAGCTCACGGACCCTGAACACTGAAGCTTTCTTT.

V and J are TRBV28 and TRBJ2-3; D gene uncertain. Trimming pared 8 bases from V and 4 bases from J, leaving 16 bases between. The germline gives CDR1 MDHEN, CDR2 SYDVKM. This CDR3 region has 14 residues. As DNA, the CDR3 is TGTGCCAGCTCCGTTGGGGATTCCCCAGATACGCAGTATTTT. It is translated as CASSVGDSPDTQYF.

This clonotype was detected ten times or more. The rearrangement links TRBV28 to TRBJ1-5, with a weak D call TRBD1 (5 bases). The CDR3 is made up of 14 amino acids. CDR1 and CDR2 (germline): MDHEN, SYDVKM. Between the trimmed V and J ends, which lost 5 bases and 4 bases, there was a span of 12 bases. Here the CDR3 reads CASSRDLPNQPQHF. CDR3 DNA sequence: TGTGCCAGCAGTCGGGACCTCCCAAATCAGCCCCAGCATTTT.

In this sample, this clonotype turned up a few times. The rearrangement joins TRBV5-4 to TRBJ2-5, with TRBD2 identical over 11 bases. Germline assignment: CDR1 SGHNT and CDR2 YYREEE (reference sequence). The CDR3 length is 15 residues. The V segment lost 1 base and the J segment 4 bases; nucleotides outside the gene matches: 3. The chain's CDR3 is CASSLTTSGGETQYF. The CDR3, as DNA: TGTGCCAGCAGCTTGACCACTAGCGGGGGAGAGACCCAGTACTTC.

The chain couples TRBV28 to TRBJ2-7, with 7 positions matching TRBD2. The CDR3 spans 17 residues. Germline V gene lookup returns CDR1 MDHEN and CDR2 SYDVKM. V lost 3 bases, J lost 4 bases, and 15 bases stayed unmatched. The CDR3 here is CASSLPRSGGALYEQYF. CDR3 DNA: TGTGCCAGCAGTTTGCCCCGTTCGGGGGGTGCTTTATACGAGCAGTACTTC.

This clonotype was found a few times. The J gene is TRBJ2-2, the V gene TRBV7-3; 8 bases are shared with TRBD1. This CDR3 comprises 15 residues. The junction had 7 bases not matched to a gene; V was cut back by 5 bases and J by 5 bases. CDR1 and CDR2 (germline): SGHTA, FQGTGA. CDR3 in DNA: TGTGCCAGCAGCCTCGAGACAGGGGCGACCGGGGAGCTGTTTTTT. Translated, it gives CASSLETGATGELFF.